This T cell receptor beta chain was sequenced during a study of tissue T cells after allogeneic stem cell transplantation. Study-level background: Steroid-refractory graft-versus-host disease after allogeneic hematopoietic cell transplant qualified adults for prospective research-autopsy enrollment.

With respect to this clone: Its antigen is currently unknown.

This CDR3 contains 14 residues. Deletions cut 3 bases from V and 4 bases from J, with 8 bases between. Germline-derived CDR1 and CDR2 are SGHRS and YFSETQ. The assay was immunoSEQ multiplex PCR, and TCRdb's table has in-frame clones only and misses some. The sample yields 25,000 to 30,000 clones, 91% seen once. Notes on the study in general: The study did not identify alloreactive or antigen-specific tissue TCRs, and some clones might be persisting host cells. Few T cell clones were shared across patients, but motif clusters showed tissue-specific shared signatures.

The receptor was isolated from a male donor aged 60 or over who later had graft-versus-host disease after an allogeneic stem cell transplant. The chain has TRBV5-1 and TRBJ2-6; possibly TRBD1 for D (5 bases). Specimen: blood, collected before transplantation. The CDR3 loop is CASSSPGGANVLTF. The CDR3 nucleotides are TGCGCCAGCAGCTCGCCAGGGGGGGCCAACGTCCTGACTTTC. Combining the CDR3 with reference TRBV5-1 and TRBJ2-6 gives the whole variable domain KAGVTQTPRYLIKTRGQQVTLSCSPISGHRSVSWYQQTPGQGLQFLFEYFSETQRNKGNFPGRFSGRQFSNSRSEMNVSTLELGDSALYLCASSSPGGANVLTFGAGSRLTVL.